The subject of this entry is one T cell receptor beta chain. No antigen is known for it. The data stem from a study of cytomegalovirus exposure and HLA in healthy donors. Study-level findings and limits: The classifier reportedly diagnosed cytomegalovirus status with high sensitivity and specificity. Relative to the approximately 700-donor mean, N-insertions were reportedly fewer in an Asian-associated ancestry cluster in a later analysis.

The CDR3 runs to 12 residues. Germline CDR1 reads MNHNY; CDR2 reads SVGAGI (reference sequence). Trimming removed 5 bases from V and 6 bases from J; junction bases left unmatched: 3. The PCR was carried out with 60 Vbeta primers and 13 Jbeta primers. Assay used: immunoSEQ multiplex PCR; TCRdb lists only in-frame clones, some missing. The sample records about 69,000 clones, around 76% being singletons. Sequenced: PBMCs. The sequence derives from a young man in good health and CMV-seronegative. The genes are TRBV6-6 and TRBJ1-2, with 7 bases lining up with TRBD1. In nucleotides, the CDR3 is TGTGCCAGCAGTCAGGGGGTCCATGGCTACACCTTC. It is translated as CASSQGVHGYTF.